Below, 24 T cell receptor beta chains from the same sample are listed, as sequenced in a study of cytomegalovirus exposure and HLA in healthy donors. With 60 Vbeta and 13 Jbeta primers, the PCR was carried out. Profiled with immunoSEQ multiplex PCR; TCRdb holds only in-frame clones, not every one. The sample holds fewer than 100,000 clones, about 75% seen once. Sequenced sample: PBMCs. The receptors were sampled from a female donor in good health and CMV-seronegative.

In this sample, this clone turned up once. As DNA, the CDR3 is TGTGCCAGCAGGGCAGGGGGCTACGAGCAGTACTTC. This encodes CASRAGGYEQYF. The gene calls are TRBV2 and TRBJ2-7; 7 bases map to TRBD1. The V gene end was trimmed by 6 bases and the J gene end by 3 bases; junction bases not matched to a gene: 2. The CDR3 consists of 12 residues. The V gene's germline CDR1 is SNHLY and CDR2 FYNNEI.

CDR3 residues: CASSQLDRDEQYF. CDR3 nucleotides: TGCGCCAGCAGCCAACTTGACAGGGACGAGCAGTACTTC. The chain carries TRBV4-3 and TRBJ2-7, with TRBD1 matching 7 bases. V trimming: 2 bases; J trimming: 5 bases; junction bases outside the gene matches: 3. Germline V gives CDR1 LGHNA, CDR2 YSLEER. This CDR3 has 13 residues.

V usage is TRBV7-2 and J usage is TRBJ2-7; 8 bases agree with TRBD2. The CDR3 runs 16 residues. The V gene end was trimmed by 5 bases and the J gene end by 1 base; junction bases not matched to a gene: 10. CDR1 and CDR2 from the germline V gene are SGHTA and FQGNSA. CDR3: CASSLTSGGFSYEQYF. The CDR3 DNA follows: TGTGCCAGCAGCCTTACAAGCGGGGGATTTTCCTACGAGCAGTACTTC.

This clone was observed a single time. CDR3 region: CASSLAGTNYEQYF. In DNA form, the CDR3 reads TGTGCCAGCAGCTTAGCGGGAACCAATTACGAGCAGTACTTC. J is TRBJ2-7 and V is TRBV11-2; D may be TRBD2 (5 bases). V was pared by 1 base and J by 4 bases, with 11 bases between. CDR1 is SGHAT and CDR2 is FQNNGV in the germline V gene. The CDR3 extends over 14 amino acids.

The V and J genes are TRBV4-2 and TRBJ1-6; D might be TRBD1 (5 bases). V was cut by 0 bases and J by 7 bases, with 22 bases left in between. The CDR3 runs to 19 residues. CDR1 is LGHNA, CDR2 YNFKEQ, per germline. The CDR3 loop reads CASSQDGSLGAGRNSPLHF. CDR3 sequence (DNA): TGTGCCAGCAGCCAAGACGGCTCCCTCGGGGCAGGGAGGAATTCACCCCTCCACTTT.

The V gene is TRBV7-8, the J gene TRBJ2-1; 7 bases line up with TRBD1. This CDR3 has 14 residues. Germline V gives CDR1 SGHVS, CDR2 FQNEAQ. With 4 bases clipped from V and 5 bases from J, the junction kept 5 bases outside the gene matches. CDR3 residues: CASSYDGTDNEQFF. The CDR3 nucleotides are TGTGCCAGCAGCTACGATGGGACAGACAATGAGCAGTTCTTC.

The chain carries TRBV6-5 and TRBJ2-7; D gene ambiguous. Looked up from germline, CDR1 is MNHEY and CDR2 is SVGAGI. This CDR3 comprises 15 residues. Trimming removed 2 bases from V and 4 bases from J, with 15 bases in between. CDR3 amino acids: CASSYSQATRYEQYF. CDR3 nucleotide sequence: TGTGCCAGCAGTTACAGCCAGGCCACCCGGTACGAGCAGTACTTC.

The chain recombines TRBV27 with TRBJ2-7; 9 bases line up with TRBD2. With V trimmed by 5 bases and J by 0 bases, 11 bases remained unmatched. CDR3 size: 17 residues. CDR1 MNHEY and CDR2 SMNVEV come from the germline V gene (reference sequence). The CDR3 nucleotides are TGTGCCAGCAGTATGACAATGGGCGGGAGGGCCTCCTACGAGCAGTACTTC. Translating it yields CASSMTMGGRASYEQYF.

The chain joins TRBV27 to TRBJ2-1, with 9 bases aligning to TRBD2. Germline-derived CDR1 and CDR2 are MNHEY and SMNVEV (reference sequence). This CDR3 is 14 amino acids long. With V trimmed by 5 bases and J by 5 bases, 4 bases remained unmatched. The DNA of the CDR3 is TGTGCCAGCAGTCTGCCTAGCGGGAACAATGAGCAGTTCTTC. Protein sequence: CASSLPSGNNEQFF.

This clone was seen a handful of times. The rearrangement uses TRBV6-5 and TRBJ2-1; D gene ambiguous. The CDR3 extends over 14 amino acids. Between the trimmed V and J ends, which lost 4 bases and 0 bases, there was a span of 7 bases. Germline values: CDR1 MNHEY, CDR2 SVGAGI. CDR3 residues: CASSSRISYNEQFF. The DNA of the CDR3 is TGTGCCAGCAGTTCGAGGATCTCCTACAATGAGCAGTTCTTC.

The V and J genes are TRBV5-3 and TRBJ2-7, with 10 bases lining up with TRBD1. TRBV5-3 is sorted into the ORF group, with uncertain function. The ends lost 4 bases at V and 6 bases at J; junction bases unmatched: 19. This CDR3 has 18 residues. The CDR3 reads CARSLTGQGGNPSLEQYF. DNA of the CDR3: TGTGCCAGAAGCCTAACCGGACAGGGGGGAAACCCTTCGCTCGAGCAGTACTTC.

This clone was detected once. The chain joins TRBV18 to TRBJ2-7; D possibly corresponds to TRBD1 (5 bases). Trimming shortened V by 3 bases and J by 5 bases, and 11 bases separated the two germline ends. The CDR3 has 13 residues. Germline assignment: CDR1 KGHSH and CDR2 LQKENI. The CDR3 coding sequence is TGTGCCAGCTCACCGACAGAACTTAACGAGCAGTACTTC. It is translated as CASSPTELNEQYF.

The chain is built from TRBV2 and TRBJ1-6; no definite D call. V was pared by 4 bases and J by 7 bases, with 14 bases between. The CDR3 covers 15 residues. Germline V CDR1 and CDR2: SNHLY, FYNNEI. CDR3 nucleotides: TGTGCCAGCAGTGGGGCCTTACTAGGGAATTCACCCCTCCACTTT. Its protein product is CASSGALLGNSPLHF.

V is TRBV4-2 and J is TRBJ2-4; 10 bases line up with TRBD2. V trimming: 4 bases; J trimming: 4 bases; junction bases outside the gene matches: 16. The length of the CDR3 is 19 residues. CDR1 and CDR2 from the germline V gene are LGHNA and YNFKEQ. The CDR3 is CASSPHTQQRGGPKNIQYF. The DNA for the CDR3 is TGTGCCAGCAGCCCTCATACGCAACAGCGGGGGGGACCGAAAAACATTCAGTACTTC.

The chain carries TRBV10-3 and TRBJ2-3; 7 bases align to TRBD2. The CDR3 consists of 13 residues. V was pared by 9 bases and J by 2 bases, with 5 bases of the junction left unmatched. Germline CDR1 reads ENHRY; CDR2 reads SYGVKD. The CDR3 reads CAIARGFTDTQYF. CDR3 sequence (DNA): TGTGCCATTGCGCGGGGGTTCACAGATACGCAGTATTTT.

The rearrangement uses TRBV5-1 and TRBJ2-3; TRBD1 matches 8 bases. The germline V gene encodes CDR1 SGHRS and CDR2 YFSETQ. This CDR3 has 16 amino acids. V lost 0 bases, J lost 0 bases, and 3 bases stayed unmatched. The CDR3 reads CASSLVGDRSTDTQYF. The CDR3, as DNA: TGCGCCAGCAGCTTGGTAGGGGACAGGAGCACAGATACGCAGTATTTT.

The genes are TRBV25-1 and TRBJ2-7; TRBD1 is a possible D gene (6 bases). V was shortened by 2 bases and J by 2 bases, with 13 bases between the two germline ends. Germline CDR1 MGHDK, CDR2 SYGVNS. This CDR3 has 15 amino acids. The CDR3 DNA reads TGTGCCAGCAGTGAAACGACAGGTACTACCTACGAGCAGTACTTC. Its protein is CASSETTGTTYEQYF.

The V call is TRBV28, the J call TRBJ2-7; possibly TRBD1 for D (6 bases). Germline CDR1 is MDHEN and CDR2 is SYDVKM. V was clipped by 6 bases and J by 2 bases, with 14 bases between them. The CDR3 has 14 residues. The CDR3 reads CASRPSGATYEQYF. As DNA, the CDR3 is TGTGCCAGCAGGCCATCAGGGGCGACCTACGAGCAGTACTTC.

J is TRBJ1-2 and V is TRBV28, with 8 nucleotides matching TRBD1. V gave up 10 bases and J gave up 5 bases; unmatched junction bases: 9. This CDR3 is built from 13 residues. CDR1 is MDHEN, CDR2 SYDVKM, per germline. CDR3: CATKGDRYYGYTF. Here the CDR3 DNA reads TGTGCCACCAAGGGGGACAGGTATTATGGCTACACCTTC.

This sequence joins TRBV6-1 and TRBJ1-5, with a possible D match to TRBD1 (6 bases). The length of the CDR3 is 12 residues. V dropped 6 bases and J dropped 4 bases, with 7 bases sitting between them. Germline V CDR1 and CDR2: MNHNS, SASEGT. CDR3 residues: CASRGANQPQHF. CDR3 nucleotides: TGTGCCAGCAGGGGGGCTAATCAGCCCCAGCATTTT.

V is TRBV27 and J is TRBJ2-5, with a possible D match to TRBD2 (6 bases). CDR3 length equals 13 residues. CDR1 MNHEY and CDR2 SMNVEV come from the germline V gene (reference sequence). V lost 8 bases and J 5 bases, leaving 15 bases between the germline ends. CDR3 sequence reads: CASGLYGRETQYF. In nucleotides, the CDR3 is TGTGCCAGCGGATTATATGGGAGGGAGACCCAGTACTTC.

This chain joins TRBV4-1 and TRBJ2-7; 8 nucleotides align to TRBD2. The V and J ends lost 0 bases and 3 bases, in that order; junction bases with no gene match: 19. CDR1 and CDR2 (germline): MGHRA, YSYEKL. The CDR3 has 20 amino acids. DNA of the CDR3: TGCGCCAGCAGCCAAGATACTACGCGGGAGGAATCTTATCTAAACTACGAGCAGTACTTC. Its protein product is CASSQDTTREESYLNYEQYF.

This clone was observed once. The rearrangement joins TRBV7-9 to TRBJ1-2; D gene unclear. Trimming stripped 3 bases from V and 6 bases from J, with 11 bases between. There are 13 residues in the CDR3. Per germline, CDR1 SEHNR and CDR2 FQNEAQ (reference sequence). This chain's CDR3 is CASSLMGVDGYTF. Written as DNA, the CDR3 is TGTGCCAGCAGCTTGATGGGCGTTGATGGCTACACCTTC.

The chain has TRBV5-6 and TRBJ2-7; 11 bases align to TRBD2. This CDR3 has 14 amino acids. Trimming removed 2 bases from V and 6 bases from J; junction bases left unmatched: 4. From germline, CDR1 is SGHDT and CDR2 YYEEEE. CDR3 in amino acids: CASSLTSGSFEQYF. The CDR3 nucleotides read TGTGCCAGCAGCTTAACTAGCGGGAGCTTCGAGCAGTACTTC. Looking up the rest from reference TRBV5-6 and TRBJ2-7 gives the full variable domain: DAGVTQSPTHLIKTRGQQVTLRCSPKSGHDTVSWYQQALGQGPQFIFQYYEEEERQRGNFPDRFSGHQFPNYSSELNVNALLLGDSALYLCASSLTSGSFEQYFGPGTRLTVT.